This T cell receptor (beta chain) was recovered during a study of shared clonotypes between healthy human individuals (dated by TCRdb to the early 2020s). For the wider study: The cohort included three men and a couple of women between 18 and 49 years of age. For each donor, CD4 naive and CD4 memory were each given three plates, CD8 naive was given two plates, and CD8 memory was given one plate. Blood TCR repertoires of several healthy adults were deeply sequenced to estimate repertoire size and the extent of clonotype sharing between individuals. Different laboratories and diverse techniques were used to prepare libraries and sequence TCR repertoires, to increase sequencing depth and limit assay-specific biases. Per donor, leukapheresis produced somewhere between about 0.85 and 9.5 billion PBMCs.

Broader findings and caveats from the paper: Pairwise subsampling indicated that sequencing depth was expected to affect the degree of clonotype sharing among donors. Around 5.4% of naive CD4, 3.5% of naive CD8, around 2.3% of memory CD4, and about 0.4% of memory CD8 clonotypes were shared across a handful of donors. Incomplete sequencing was indicated by rarefaction of sorted-subset datasets, despite the large sequencing depth. Sampling was restricted to blood, and TCR repertoires in tissue are likely to differ from TCR repertoires in blood. The genetic and exposure-history diversity represented was limited by the small number of donors. Compared with non-shared clonotypes, the clonotypes found in all four sorted-subset donors had higher generation probabilities. Naive subsets generally had larger estimated clonotype richness than memory subsets did.

Taken from cysteine to phenylalanine, the CDR3 has 16 residues. This entry keeps only the CDR3 DNA: 48 bases, framed from base 1. V is trimmed back by 1 base and J by 6 bases, and the junction contains 3 bases that no gene match accounts for. Looking up the germline V gene yields CDR1 MNHNS and CDR2 SASEGT. Remarks on this clone: This receptor's antigen is unknown. Base qualities are missing; no much larger clone stands one base away.

Using the deep immunoSEQ assay, multiplex PCR amplified TCR CDR3 regions from genomic DNA. Genomic DNA extracted from each cell subset was distributed evenly over all wells of several immunoSEQ 96-well plates, and each plate served as one replicate. For sorted subsets, around 200 ng genomic DNA, equal to 30,000 or so T cell genomes, was loaded into each replicate PCR. Purified libraries were measured with a Qubit 3.0 fluorometer, size-checked on a Bioanalyzer 2100, and measured again with the KAPA Library Quantification kit. Every immunoSEQ 96-well plate was sequenced on a dedicated single-read 150-cycle Illumina NextSeq 550 flow cell. As for how the authors treated the data: Because the immunoSEQ output held only junctional sequences and lacked quality scores, the filtering could not match the filtering applied to full-length reads. To assign V/J genes and CDR3, sequences were annotated against IMGT germline references using PyIR, a Python wrapper for IgBLAST v1.9. Reads were filtered out if the reads had weak V/J assignments (E-value above 1e-6), no CDR3, stop codons, out-of-frame junctions, or ambiguous translated residues. V3J clonotypes were defined as sequences sharing the same inferred V gene, J gene, and CDR3 amino acid sequence. The percentage overlap between two repertoires was calculated by dividing the number of shared unique clonotypes by the size of the smaller repertoire. RTK rarefaction, the Chao1 estimator, and Recon v2.1 estimates of unobserved clonotypes were used to assess repertoire richness. Generation probabilities were computed with OLGA for all TCRbeta clonotypes obtained by the gDNA method from a few donors. As stored in TCRdb, this immuneACCESS dataset retains in-frame rearrangements with V and J assigned. A fraction of the clones does not appear; measured against another copy, unresolved V genes explain less than half of the discrepancy, and the remainder lacks a known reason. Clone size and the V and J calls come from that table; the DNA yielded D and trimming. Here the sample has 2 million to 2.5 million clones; about 94% occur a single time. The ten biggest clones cover about 0.13% of the sample.

Healthy HIV-negative adults with no recently reported acute infections or vaccinations were included as donors. All donors were Caucasian adults living in Nashville, Tennessee, USA. CD4+ T cells were enriched through magnetic negative selection, after which naive cells were positively selected on CD45RA and the remaining negative fraction served as the memory subset. After blood collection by leukapheresis, PBMCs were isolated using Ficoll-Histopaque density gradient centrifugation and then cryopreserved in the vapor phase of liquid nitrogen. Analytical flow cytometry was used to check the purity and quantity of each magnetically sorted T cell population. Each sorted fraction had its genomic DNA isolated and then quantified by UV absorbance on a Nanodrop 2000c.

The sequence derives from a young man in good health. Material: naive CD4+ T cells sorted from blood. The cell subset or site label, as the study defines it: CD45RA+ positively selected. The chain was built from TRBV6-1 and TRBJ2-2; 12 central nucleotides agree with TRBD2. The CDR3 region: CASSEGLAGGPGELFF. The DNA sequence follows: TGTGCCAGCAGTGAAGGGCTAGCGGGAGGGCCCGGGGAGCTGTTTTTT.